This T cell receptor beta chain was sequenced during a study of identical twins. This clonotype was picked up many times. Looked up from germline, CDR1 is DFQATT and CDR2 is SNEGSKA (reference sequence). The CDR3 runs 13 residues. The V gene lost 5 bases and the J gene lost 2 bases, with 13 bases spanning the gap. From the 5' RACE reads, TCRdb called clonotypes with MiXCR, one entry per CDR3 protein. The sample has roughly 750,000 distinct CDR3 sequences; approximately 22% are singletons. This sample also belongs to another study, concerning T cells expressing NK-cell markers. That paper states: Top CD8+ clonotypes included the dominant CD3+CD56+NKG2C+ clonotypes in six donors.

Sample: PBMCs. This receptor was identified in a woman aged 18-35 years in good health. This rearrangement joins TRBV20-1 to TRBJ2-7; D is perhaps TRBD2 (5 bases). The CDR3 here is CSAGRGNTYEQYF. The CDR3 DNA is TGCAGTGCTGGTCGGGGTAATACCTACGAGCAGTACTTC.